This T cell receptor (beta chain) was captured in a study of identical twins. V was pared by 5 bases and J by 6 bases, with 11 bases between. The CDR3 contains 12 residues. TCRdb redid the calling of the 5' RACE reads with MiXCR, one entry per CDR3 protein. This sample carries about 730,000 distinct CDR3 sequences, around 20% of them seen once, and the ten largest clones take 4.3%. Study-level points and caveats: The study based its conclusions on cross-sectional statistical analysis and did not follow the same donors.

This clonotype was recorded a few times. Its specificity is unknown. Separately, the same data were catalogued under a study of T cells expressing NK-cell markers. That investigation notes: Of the CD8+ T cell pool in roughly six donors, about 1.0-8% was accounted for by dominant NKG2C+ clonotypes. HCMV specificity of expanded NKG2C+ T cell clones remained unclear.

The TCR was taken from a woman under 30 in good health. Source material: PBMCs. The rearrangement joins TRBV12-3 or TRBV12-4 to TRBJ2-7; D is undetermined. The CDR3 loop is CASSVGWVEQYF. The CDR3 nucleotides are TGTGCCAGCAGTGTCGGGTGGGTCGAGCAGTACTTC.